This record covers a single T cell receptor (beta chain). The target of this receptor is not known. The sample holds no much larger clone one base away, and base qualities are not on file. The data derive from a study of lymphopenia after photon versus proton radiotherapy (dated by TCRdb to 2018 to 2020). Describing the broader study: Photon and proton radiation therapy were compared by the study for their immunological effects in patients with gastrointestinal tumors who developed high-grade lymphopenia. The cohort included around 22 patients with gastrointestinal tumors who developed lymphopenia after receiving either photon or proton therapy. The study was designed to characterize how the impact on the immune system differs between the two radiation modalities. Points the paper makes about the study in general: After the lymphocyte count nadir, repertoires from photon-treated patients showed oligoclonal expansion, particularly of CD8+ Temra cells, and this expansion drove the decline in diversity. During treatment, patients who received proton therapy stayed relatively stable, whereas patients who received photon therapy lost naive T cells and TCR diversity and gained effector/memory populations. The survival association was assessed only in patients who died, and the authors presented better survival with proton therapy as a possibility rather than a demonstrated result. Across the cohort, an inverse correlation was found between a larger post-nadir drop in TCR diversity and overall survival time among patients who died.

The method behind the library was the immunoSEQ multiplex PCR assay. Alongside multiparametric flow cytometry, deep sequencing of rearranged TCR beta loci was used to profile the T cell repertoires. TCRdb holds this immuneACCESS table with in-frame rearrangements only. Some clones are missing; in checked studies, unresolved V genes explain under half, and the rest has no known cause. Here the sample has 2,500 to 3,000 clones; approximately 94% occur a single time. The ten largest clonotypes hold under 2% of the sample. Based on the germline V gene, the CDR1 and CDR2 sequences are SGHRS and YFSETQ. Deletion took 7 bases off V and 0 bases off J, with a span of 14 bases between the germline ends. The CDR3 starts with the cysteine, ends with the phenylalanine, and has 15 residues. The sequence is cut down to CDR3 DNA, 45 bases in frame from base 1.

The chain was built from TRBV5-1 and TRBJ2-1; the D call could be TRBD1 or TRBD2, with each sharing 5 bases. The sequence came from a woman in her 70s with pancreatic cancer. Sequencing used peripheral blood, obtained from a patient treated with photon-based radiotherapy. The nucleotides are TGCGCCAGCGGAGACGGGGCGAGCTCCTACAATGAGCAGTTCTTC. It specifies CASGDGASSYNEQFF.